This T cell receptor beta chain was sequenced in a study of PD-1 and CTLA-4 blockade in melanoma. The assay was immunoSEQ multiplex PCR, and TCRdb's table has in-frame clones only and misses some. The data hold roughly 30,000 clones, with 85% to 90% observed a single time. Source: CD8+ T cells from peripheral blood, taken before anti-PD-1 treatment. The TCR comes from a human donor with melanoma.

CDR3 protein: CASSHRNGNTIYF. CDR3 nucleotides: TGTGCCAGCAGCCACCGGAACGGAAACACCATATATTTT. The chain is built from TRBV14 and TRBJ1-3; D remains unclear. Trimming pared 3 bases from V and 4 bases from J, leaving 7 bases between. The CDR3 sequence is 13 residues long. Germline CDR1 SGHDN, CDR2 FVKESK.